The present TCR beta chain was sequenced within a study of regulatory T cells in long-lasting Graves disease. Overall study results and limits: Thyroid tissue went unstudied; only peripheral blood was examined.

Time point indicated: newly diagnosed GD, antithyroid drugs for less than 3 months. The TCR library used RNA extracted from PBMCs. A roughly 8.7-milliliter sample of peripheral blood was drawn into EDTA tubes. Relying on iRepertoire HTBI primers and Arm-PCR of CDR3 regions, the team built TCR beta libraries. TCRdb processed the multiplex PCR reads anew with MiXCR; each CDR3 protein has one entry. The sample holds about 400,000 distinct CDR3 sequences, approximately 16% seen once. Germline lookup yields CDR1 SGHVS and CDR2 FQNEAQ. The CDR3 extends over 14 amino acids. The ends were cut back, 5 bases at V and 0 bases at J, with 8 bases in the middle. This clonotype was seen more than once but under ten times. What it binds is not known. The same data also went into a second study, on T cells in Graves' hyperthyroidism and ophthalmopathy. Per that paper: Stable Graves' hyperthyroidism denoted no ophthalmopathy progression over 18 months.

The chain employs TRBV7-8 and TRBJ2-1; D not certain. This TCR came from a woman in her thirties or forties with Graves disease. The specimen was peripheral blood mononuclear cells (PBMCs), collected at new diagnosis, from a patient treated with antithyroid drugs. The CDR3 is CASSPISSYNEQFF. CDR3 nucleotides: TGTGCCAGCAGCCCGATTAGCTCCTACAATGAGCAGTTCTTC. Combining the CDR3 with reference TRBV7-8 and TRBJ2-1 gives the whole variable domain GAGVSQSPRYKVAKRGQDVALRCDPISGHVSLFWYQQALGQGPEFLTYFQNEAQLDKSGLPSDRFFAERPEGSVSTLKIQRTQQEDSAVYLCASSPISSYNEQFFGPGTRLTVL.